This TCR beta chain stems from a study of T-cell memory formation after mild COVID-19. Study-level points and caveats: Cross-reactive memory appears to have joined, as suggested by some responding clones showing up in pre-infection memory.

The CDR3 spans 15 residues. The germline gives CDR1 SGHKS, CDR2 YYEKEE (reference sequence). V lost 3 bases and J lost 5; bases outside the gene matches: 6. Constant-segment primers and 5'RACE yielded cDNA libraries for TCR alpha and TCR beta, each carrying sample barcodes and UMIs. TCRdb fed the 5' RACE reads into MiXCR, producing one record per CDR3 protein. The table has about 400,000 distinct CDR3 sequences, less than 25% seen once. With regard to this clonotype: The antigen remains undetermined.

Specimen: PBMCs or a T cell subset sorted from them (not recorded which). The receptor's source is an adult woman who had mild COVID-19 (a few samples of this study predate the infection). Cell type and time point are not known. This chain connects TRBV5-5 to TRBJ2-3; TRBD1 matches 10 bases. The CDR3 region is CASSWGQGIGDTQYF. CDR3 sequence (DNA): TGTGCCAGCAGCTGGGGACAGGGGATTGGAGATACGCAGTATTTT. The full variable domain, with the rest looked up from reference TRBV5-5 and TRBJ2-3, is DAGVTQSPTHLIKTRGQQVTLRCSPISGHKSVSWYQQVLGQGPQFIFQYYEKEERGRGNFPDRFSARQFPNYSSELNVNALLLGDSALYLCASSWGQGIGDTQYFGPGTRLTVL.